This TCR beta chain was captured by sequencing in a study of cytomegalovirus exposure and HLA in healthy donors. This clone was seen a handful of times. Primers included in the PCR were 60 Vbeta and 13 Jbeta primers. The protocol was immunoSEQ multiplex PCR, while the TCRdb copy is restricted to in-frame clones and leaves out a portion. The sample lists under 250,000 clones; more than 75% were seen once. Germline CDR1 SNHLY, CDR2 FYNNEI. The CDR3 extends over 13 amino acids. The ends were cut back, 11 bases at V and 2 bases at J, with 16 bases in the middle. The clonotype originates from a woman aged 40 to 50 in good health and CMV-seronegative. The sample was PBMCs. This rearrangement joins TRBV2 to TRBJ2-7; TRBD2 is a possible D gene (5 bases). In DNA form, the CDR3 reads TGTGCCGGCAACCGGGGAGAAGCCTACGAGCAGTACTTC. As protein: CAGNRGEAYEQYF.